This TCR beta chain was obtained from a study of blood T cell repertoires in COVID-19. In the study overall: The origin of the acute and convalescent COVID-19 samples was the United States, Italy and Spain. In each case, the material was cDNA or gDNA derived from T cells, B-cell-depleted T cells, or PBMCs.

Sequencing was performed with immunoSEQ multiplex PCR; in TCRdb, only in-frame clones are kept and a portion is missing. The data show 210,000 or so clones, around nine tenths seen once. J gave up 12 bases and V 4 bases, and 1 base lay outside the gene matches. From germline, CDR1 is MNHEY and CDR2 SVGAGI. The CDR3 is 11 residues long. V usage is TRBV6-5 and J usage is TRBJ1-4; 8 positions agree with TRBD1. The receptor's source is a woman in her thirties or forties who had recovered from COVID-19. The sample consisted of peripheral blood. CDR3 loop: CASSLQGELFF. The CDR3, as DNA: TGTGCCAGCAGTTTACAGGGGGAACTGTTTTTT.